Listed below are T cell receptor beta chains from one sample, sequenced in a study of OX40 agonist ivuxolimab in advanced cancers. Profiled with immunoSEQ multiplex PCR; TCRdb holds only in-frame clones, not every one. The repertoire holds 60,000 to 80,000 clones, 84% seen once, with approximately 1.5% in the top ten. Sequencing was performed on CD4+ or CD8+ T cells sorted from blood, taken in a trial of the OX40 agonist ivuxolimab. These receptors were taken from an adult with an advanced solid tumor such as melanoma, head and neck, liver or kidney cancer. The CDR3 runs from the conserved cysteine through the conserved F or W. D genes are given only for firm matches. Size values are once, few and many counts, or a class for expanded clones, and some rows have none.

clone_size | j_call | d_call | v_call | cdr3_aa | cdr3_nt
. | TRBJ2-1 | . | TRBV29-1 | CSVAPSSLYNEQFF | TGCAGCGTTGCCCCCTCTAGCCTCTACAATGAGCAGTTCTTC
. | TRBJ2-2 | TRBD1 | TRBV11-2 | CASSFLTGVTGELFF | TGTGCCAGCAGCTTTTTGACAGGGGTCACCGGGGAGCTGTTTTTT
. | TRBJ2-1 | TRBD2 | TRBV4-2 | CASSQFLGGSSYNEQFF | TGTGCCAGCAGCCAGTTCCTCGGCGGGAGCTCCTACAATGAGCAGTTCTTC
once | TRBJ2-1 | TRBD1 | TRBV27 | CASSSDRGFEQFF | TGTGCCAGCAGTTCAGACAGGGGGTTCGAGCAGTTCTTC
once | TRBJ1-2 | TRBD1 | TRBV7-2 | CASSLDTGAGYTF | TGTGCCAGCAGCTTAGATACAGGGGCTGGCTACACCTTC
. | TRBJ2-4 | TRBD2 | TRBV7-2 | CASSFSGLAGDIQYF | TGTGCCAGCAGCTTCTCCGGACTAGCGGGAGACATTCAGTACTTC
. | TRBJ1-2 | . | TRBV5-4 | CASSALDTPGGYTF | TGTGCCAGCAGCGCTCTTGACACTCCGGGGGGCTACACCTTC
. | TRBJ1-4 | . | TRBV5-1 | CASSGGISFSNEKLFF | TGCGCCAGCAGCGGGGGAATCTCTTTCTCTAATGAAAAACTGTTTTTT
. | TRBJ2-5 | TRBD2 | TRBV7-9 | CASSYTSGNSGRPRSQYF | TGTGCCAGCAGTTATACCAGCGGGAATAGCGGGAGGCCGCGGTCCCAGTACTTC
. | TRBJ2-5 | . | TRBV5-6 | CASSLVGSGETQYF | TGTGCCAGCAGCTTGGTCGGCAGCGGGGAGACCCAGTACTTC
. | TRBJ1-3 | . | TRBV9 | CASSGAILGNTIYF | TGTGCCAGCAGTGGGGCCATCCTCGGAAACACCATATATTTT
. | TRBJ1-1 | . | TRBV11-2 | CASSLGGGGKAFF | TGTGCCAGCAGCTTAGGGGGCGGAGGTAAAGCTTTCTTT
. | TRBJ2-7 | TRBD1 | TRBV27 | CASSFRDRAEQYF | TGTGCCAGCAGTTTCCGCGACAGGGCCGAGCAGTACTTC
. | TRBJ2-1 | . | TRBV4-3 | CASSHPSGEQFF | TGCGCCAGCAGCCACCCGTCTGGGGAGCAGTTCTTC
few | TRBJ2-2 | . | TRBV28 | CASSLVGELFF | TGTGCCAGCAGTTTGGTCGGGGAGCTGTTTTTT
. | TRBJ1-2 | . | TRBV5-4 | CASSPGGGTLQNYGYTF | TGTGCCAGCAGCCCCGGGGGTGGCACCTTACAGAATTATGGCTACACCTTC
. | TRBJ2-2 | . | TRBV14 | CASSQTHTGELFF | TGTGCCAGCAGCCAGACCCACACCGGGGAGCTGTTTTTT
. | TRBJ2-7 | TRBD2 | TRBV6-1 | CASKYRGVEQYF | TGTGCCAGCAAATATCGGGGGGTCGAGCAGTACTTC
. | TRBJ2-4 | . | TRBV28 | CASSFLAVKNIQYF | TGTGCCAGCAGTTTCCTTGCGGTCAAAAACATTCAGTACTTC
. | TRBJ1-1 | . | TRBV7-7 | CASSPFRGGTEAFF | TGTGCTAGCAGCCCCTTCAGGGGAGGCACTGAAGCTTTCTTT
. | TRBJ2-7 | TRBD1 | TRBV6-6 | CASGQGLRYEQYF | TGTGCCAGTGGACAGGGTCTCCGCTACGAGCAGTACTTC
. | TRBJ2-3 | . | TRBV6-5 | CASSSRNRATDTQYF | TGTGCCAGCAGTTCCAGGAACCGAGCGACAGATACGCAGTATTTT
. | TRBJ2-1 | TRBD2 | TRBV4-2 | CASSQLRAEGLDYNEQFF | TGTGCCAGCAGCCAGCTACGCGCAGAGGGACTAGATTACAATGAGCAGTTCTTC
. | TRBJ2-1 | TRBD2 | TRBV6-6 | CASSPSGSSYNEQFF | TGTGCCAGCAGTCCCAGCGGGAGCTCCTACAATGAGCAGTTCTTC
. | TRBJ1-3 | TRBD1 | TRBV4-2 | CASSAGTGMGNTIYF | TGTGCCAGCAGCGCCGGGACAGGGATGGGAAACACCATATATTTT
few | TRBJ1-1 | . | TRBV18 | CASSSRAQTEAFF | TGTGCCAGCTCATCCAGGGCGCAGACTGAAGCTTTCTTT
. | TRBJ1-2 | . | TRBV28 | CASRLTGFQGYGYTF | TGTGCCAGCAGATTAACAGGTTTCCAAGGGTATGGCTACACCTTC
. | TRBJ2-1 | . | TRBV7-9 | CASSLAGESGRFF | TGTGCCAGCAGCTTAGCGGGAGAATCTGGGCGGTTCTTC
once | TRBJ1-5 | . | TRBV5-1 | CASSLEANQPQHF | TGCGCCAGCAGCTTGGAAGCGAATCAGCCCCAGCATTTT
. | TRBJ1-2 | . | TRBV7-2 | CASSPRAKAPYGYTF | TGTGCCAGCAGCCCTCGGGCCAAAGCCCCCTATGGCTACACCTTC